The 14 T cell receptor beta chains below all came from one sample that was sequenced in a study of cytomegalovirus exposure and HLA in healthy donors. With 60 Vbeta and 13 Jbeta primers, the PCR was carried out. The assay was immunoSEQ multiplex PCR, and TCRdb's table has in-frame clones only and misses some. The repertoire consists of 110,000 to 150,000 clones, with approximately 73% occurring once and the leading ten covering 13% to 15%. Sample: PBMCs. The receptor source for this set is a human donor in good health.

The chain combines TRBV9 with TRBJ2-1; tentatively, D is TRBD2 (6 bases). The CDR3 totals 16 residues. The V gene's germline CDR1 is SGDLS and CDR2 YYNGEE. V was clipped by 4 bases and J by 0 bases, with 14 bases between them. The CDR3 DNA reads TGTGCCAGCAGCCCCGGGACTCAAAGCTCCTACAATGAGCAGTTCTTC. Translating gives CASSPGTQSSYNEQFF.

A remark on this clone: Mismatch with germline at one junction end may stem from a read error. CDR3 amino acids: CASSYRTGPYGYPF. Here the CDR3 DNA reads TGTGCCAGCAGTTATAGGACAGGCCCCTATGGCTACCCCTTC. V gene TRBV6-5 combines with J gene TRBJ1-2; 7 positions agree with TRBD1. Per the germline V gene, CDR1 is MNHEY and CDR2 is SVGAGI. The CDR3 runs 14 residues.

CDR3 protein: CASSFATPTYNEQFF. The CDR3 nucleotides are TGTGCCAGCAGTTTTGCGACTCCAACCTACAATGAGCAGTTCTTC. The genes are TRBV27 and TRBJ2-1; D remains unclear. There are 15 residues in the CDR3. The germline V gene encodes CDR1 MNHEY and CDR2 SMNVEV (reference sequence). The germline V and J ends were trimmed by 3 bases and 2 bases, with 11 bases remaining between them.

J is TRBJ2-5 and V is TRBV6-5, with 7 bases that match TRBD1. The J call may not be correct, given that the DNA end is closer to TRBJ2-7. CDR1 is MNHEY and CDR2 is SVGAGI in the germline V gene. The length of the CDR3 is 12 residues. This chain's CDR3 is CATHRGTYEQYF. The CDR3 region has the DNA TGTGCCACACACAGGGGAACCTACGAGCAGTACTTC.

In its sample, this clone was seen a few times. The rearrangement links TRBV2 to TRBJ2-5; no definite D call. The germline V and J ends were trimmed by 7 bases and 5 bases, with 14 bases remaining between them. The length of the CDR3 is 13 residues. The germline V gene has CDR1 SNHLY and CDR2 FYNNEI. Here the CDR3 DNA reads TGTGCCAGCATTTGGTCCGAGCTTGAGACCCAGTACTTC. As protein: CASIWSELETQYF.

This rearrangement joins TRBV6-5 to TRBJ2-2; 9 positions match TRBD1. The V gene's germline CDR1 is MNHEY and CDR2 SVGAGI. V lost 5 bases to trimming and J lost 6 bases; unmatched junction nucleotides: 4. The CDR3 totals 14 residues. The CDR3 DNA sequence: TGTGCCAGCAGTACGGACAGGGGATCCGGGGAGCTGTTTTTT. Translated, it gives CASSTDRGSGELFF.

The CDR3 loop reads CASRSRTDPGYGYTF. In DNA form, the CDR3 reads TGTGCAAGTCGCTCAAGGACAGACCCTGGCTATGGCTACACCTTC. The rearrangement uses TRBV12-2 and TRBJ1-2; the DNA was not used to check the table's D call, TRBD1. TRBV12-2 is a listed pseudogene. This CDR3 comprises 15 residues.

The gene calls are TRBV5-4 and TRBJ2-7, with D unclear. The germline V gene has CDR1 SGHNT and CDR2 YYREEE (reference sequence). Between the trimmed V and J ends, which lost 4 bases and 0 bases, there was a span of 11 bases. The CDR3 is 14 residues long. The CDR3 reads CASSLHHSSYEQYF. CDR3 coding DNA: TGTGCCAGCAGCCTCCACCACAGCTCCTACGAGCAGTACTTC.

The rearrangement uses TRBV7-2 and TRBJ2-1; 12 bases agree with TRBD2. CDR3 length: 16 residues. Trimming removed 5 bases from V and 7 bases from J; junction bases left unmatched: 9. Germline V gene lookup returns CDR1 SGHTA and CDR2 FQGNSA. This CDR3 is CASSKTSGRVLNEQFF. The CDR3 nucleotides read TGTGCCAGCAGCAAGACTAGCGGGAGAGTTTTGAATGAGCAGTTCTTC.

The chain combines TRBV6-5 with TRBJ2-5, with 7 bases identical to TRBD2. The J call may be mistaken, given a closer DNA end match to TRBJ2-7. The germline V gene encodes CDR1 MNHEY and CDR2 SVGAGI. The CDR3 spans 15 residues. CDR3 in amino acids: CASSYSALGLGEQYF. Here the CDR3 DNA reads TGTGCCAGCAGTTACTCGGCCCTCGGACTAGGCGAGCAGTACTTC.

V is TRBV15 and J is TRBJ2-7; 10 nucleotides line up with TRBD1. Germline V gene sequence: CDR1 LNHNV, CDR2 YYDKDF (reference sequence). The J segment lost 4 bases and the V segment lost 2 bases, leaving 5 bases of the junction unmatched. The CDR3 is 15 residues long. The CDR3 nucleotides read TGTGCCACCAGCAGAAGGGGACAGGGGATATACGAGCAGTACTTC. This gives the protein CATSRRGQGIYEQYF.

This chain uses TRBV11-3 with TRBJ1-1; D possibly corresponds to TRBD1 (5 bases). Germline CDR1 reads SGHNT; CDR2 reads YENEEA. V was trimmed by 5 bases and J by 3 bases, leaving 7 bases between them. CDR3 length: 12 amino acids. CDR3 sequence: CASSAGYTEAFF. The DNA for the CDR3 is TGTGCCAGCAGCGCAGGGTACACTGAAGCTTTCTTT.

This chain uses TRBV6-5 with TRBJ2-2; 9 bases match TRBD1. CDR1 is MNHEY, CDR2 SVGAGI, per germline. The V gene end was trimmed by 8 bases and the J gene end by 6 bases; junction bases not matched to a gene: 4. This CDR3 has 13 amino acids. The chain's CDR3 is CASRGTGSGELFF. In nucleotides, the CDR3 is TGTGCCAGCCGGGGGACAGGGTCCGGGGAGCTGTTTTTT.

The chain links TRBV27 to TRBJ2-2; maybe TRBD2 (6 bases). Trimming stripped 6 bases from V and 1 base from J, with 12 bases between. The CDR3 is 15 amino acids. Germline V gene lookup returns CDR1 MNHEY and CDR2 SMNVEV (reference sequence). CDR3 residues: CASRGRLVNTGELFF. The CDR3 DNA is TGTGCCAGCAGGGGACGACTAGTGAACACCGGGGAGCTGTTTTTT.